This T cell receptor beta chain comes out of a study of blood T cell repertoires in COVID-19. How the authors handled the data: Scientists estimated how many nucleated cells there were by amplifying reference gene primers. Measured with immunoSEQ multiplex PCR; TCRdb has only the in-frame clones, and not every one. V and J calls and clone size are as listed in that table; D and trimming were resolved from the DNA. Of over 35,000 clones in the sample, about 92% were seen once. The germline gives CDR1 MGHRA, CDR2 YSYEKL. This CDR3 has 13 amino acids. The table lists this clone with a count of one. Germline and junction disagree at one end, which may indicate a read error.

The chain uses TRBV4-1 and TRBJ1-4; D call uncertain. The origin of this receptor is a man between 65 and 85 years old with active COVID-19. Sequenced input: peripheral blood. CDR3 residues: CASSQGGALRVVF. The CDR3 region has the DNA TGCGCCAGCAGCCAGGGAGGAGCCTTACGGGTTGTTTTT.